This TCR beta chain was profiled in a study of CD8+ T cells in alopecia areata. With 1 base removed from V and 0 bases from J, the gap between germline ends came to 7 bases. This CDR3 comprises 14 residues. Germline values: CDR1 MNHEY, CDR2 SMNVEV (reference sequence). It was cDNA, reverse transcribed from extracted RNA, that served as the sequencing template. Some clones are missing from TCRdb's copy, which holds only in-frame ones; the method was immunoSEQ multiplex PCR. The table has about 42,000 clones, roughly 92% seen once. Whole-study results and caveats: Treatment with tofacitinib significantly lowered scalp clonality and reduced expanded CD8+ clones among the top 100. Lesional scalp displayed greater clonality than normal scalp, most notably in alopecia totalis/universalis. The treated group had a single nonresponder, limiting CD8+ expansion-response conclusions.

To note about this clone: Its target is unknown.

Stated treatment: oral pan-JAK inhibitor, 5-10 mg twice daily. The sequences come from CD8+ T cells sorted from blood, collected at week 24, from a patient treated with tofacitinib. The chain combines TRBV27 with TRBJ2-7; D is possibly TRBD2 (5 bases). The sequence came from a human donor with alopecia areata. The CDR3 is CASSLYGDSYEQYF. CDR3 in DNA: TGTGCCAGCAGTTTATACGGGGACTCCTACGAGCAGTACTTC.